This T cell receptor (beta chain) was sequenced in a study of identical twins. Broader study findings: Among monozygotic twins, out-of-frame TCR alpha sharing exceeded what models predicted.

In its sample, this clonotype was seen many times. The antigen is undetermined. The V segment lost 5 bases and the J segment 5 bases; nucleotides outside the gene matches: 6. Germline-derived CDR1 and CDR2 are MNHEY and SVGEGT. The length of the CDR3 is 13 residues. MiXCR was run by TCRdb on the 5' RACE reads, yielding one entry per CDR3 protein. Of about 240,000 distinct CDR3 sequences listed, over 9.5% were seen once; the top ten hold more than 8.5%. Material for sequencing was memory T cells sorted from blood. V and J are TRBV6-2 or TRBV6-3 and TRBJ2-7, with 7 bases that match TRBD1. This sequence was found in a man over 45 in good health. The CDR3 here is CASSRQGWNEQYF. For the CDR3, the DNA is TGTGCCAGCAGTCGACAGGGTTGGAACGAGCAGTACTTC.